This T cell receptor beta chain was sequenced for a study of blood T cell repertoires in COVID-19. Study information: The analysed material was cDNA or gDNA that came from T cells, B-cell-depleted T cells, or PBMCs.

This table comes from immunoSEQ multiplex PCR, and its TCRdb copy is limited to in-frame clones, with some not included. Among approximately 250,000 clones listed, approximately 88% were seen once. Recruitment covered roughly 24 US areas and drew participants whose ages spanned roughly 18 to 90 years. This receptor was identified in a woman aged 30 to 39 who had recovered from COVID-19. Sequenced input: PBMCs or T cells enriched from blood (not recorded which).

CDR3 protein: CATSKTSGMDTQYF. DNA for the CDR3: TGTGCCACCAGCAAGACTAGCGGGATGGATACGCAGTATTTT. V and J are TRBV15 and TRBJ2-3, with 11 positions matching TRBD2. This CDR3 contains 14 residues. Germline V gene lookup returns CDR1 LNHNV and CDR2 YYDKDF (reference sequence). Losses at the gene ends were 4 bases for V and 6 bases for J; bases not matched to a gene: 3.